These T cell receptor beta chains were read from a single sample in a study of T cell changes during pregnancy in multiple sclerosis. The table came from immunoSEQ multiplex PCR; TCRdb's copy has only in-frame clones and leaves some out. The sample contains around 100,000 clones, 92% of which appear only once. The sequences come from peripheral blood, collected in the third trimester of pregnancy. Receptor source: a female donor with multiple sclerosis, enrolled in a pregnancy study. Both conserved end residues are part of each CDR3. Fields, in order: D gene, J gene, clone size, V gene, CDR3 DNA, CDR3 protein. A D gene is named only where the DNA matches it firmly. Clone size is stated in some rows and not others, as once, few, many or a class when expanded.

TRBD1	TRBJ1-2	.	TRBV5-5	TGTGCCAGCAGGGCCCGGGCAGACAGGGTTGATGGCTACACCTTC	CASRARADRVDGYTF
TRBD2	TRBJ2-3	.	TRBV7-9	TGTGCCAGCAGCTCACGGGGACTAGCAGACCCTAGCACAGATACGCAGTATTTT	CASSSRGLADPSTDTQYF
TRBD1	TRBJ1-2	once	TRBV11-2	TGTGCCAGCAGCCCAAGACAGGGTAGAGGCTATGGCTACACCTTC	CASSPRQGRGYGYTF
.	TRBJ1-3	.	TRBV14	TGTGCCAGCAGCCCATGGACAGCCAGGCAGAGCTCTGGAAACACCATATATTTT	CASSPWTARQSSGNTIYF
.	TRBJ2-3	.	TRBV7-6	TGTGCCAGCAGCCCTTTAGGTGAGGCACCAGATACGCAGTATTTT	CASSPLGEAPDTQYF
.	TRBJ2-3	.	TRBV2	TGTGCCAGCAGTGAAGCGATATGGGCGGGGGCAGACGGTACGCAGTATTTT	CASSEAIWAGADGTQYF
.	TRBJ2-2	.	TRBV5-1	TGCGCCAGCAGCTTGGGGCCGAGGGATAACACCGGGGAGCTGTTTTTT	CASSLGPRDNTGELFF
.	TRBJ1-6	.	TRBV19	TGTGCCAGTAAGCCCCGGACAAATTCACCCCTCCACTTT	CASKPRTNSPLHF
TRBD2	TRBJ2-7	.	TRBV27	TGTGCCAGCAGCTCCGGGACTAACTACGAGCAGTACTTC	CASSSGTNYEQYF
.	TRBJ1-3	.	TRBV28	TGTGCCAGCAACGATTACAGAATCTCTGGAAACACCATATATTTT	CASNDYRISGNTIYF
TRBD2	TRBJ2-3	.	TRBV30	TGTGCACTCCGCAGGCCTAGCGGGAGCGCAGATACGCAGTATTTT	CALRRPSGSADTQYF
.	TRBJ1-1	.	TRBV4-1	TGCGCCAGCACCCTAGGGGCGCTAACGAACACTGAAGCTTTCTTT	CASTLGALTNTEAFF
.	TRBJ2-6	.	TRBV5-1	TGCGCCAGCAGCCCGGGACAATCTGGGGCCAACGTCCTGACTTTC	CASSPGQSGANVLTF
.	TRBJ2-1	once	TRBV28	TGTGCCAGCAGCTCCCTAGGTTCCGGTGCCGAGTTCTTC	CASSSLGSGAEFF
.	TRBJ2-2	.	TRBV6-4	TGTGCCAGTGCGGACAGAGCTACCGGGGAGCTGTTTTTT	CASADRATGELFF
.	TRBJ1-4	.	TRBV2	TGTGCCAGCAGGGCTATTGGGCAGGGTAATGGAAAACTGTTTTTT	CASRAIGQGNGKLFF
TRBD1	TRBJ2-3	.	TRBV5-1	TGCGCCAGCAGGAGGACAGGGCAAGTAGATACGCAGTATTTT	CASRRTGQVDTQYF
.	TRBJ1-1	once	TRBV13	TGTGCCAGCAGCCCAGTTCGGGGGATTGAAGCTTTCTTT	CASSPVRGIEAFF
TRBD1	TRBJ1-1	.	TRBV10-3	TGTGCCATCAGTTCAACAGGGGGCGGAATTGAAGCTTTCTTT	CAISSTGGGIEAFF
.	TRBJ1-3	.	TRBV18	TGTGCCAGCTCACCATTGGCCGGAAACACCATATATTTT	CASSPLAGNTIYF
TRBD1	TRBJ2-1	.	TRBV5-1	TGCGCCAGCAGTTCCGGGACAGGGGGCCTTTATGAGCAGTTCTTC	CASSSGTGGLYEQFF
.	TRBJ2-6	once	TRBV15	TGTGCCACCAGCAGTGTTACAGGGACTGGGGCCAACGTCCTGACTTTC	CATSSVTGTGANVLTF
.	TRBJ1-6	.	TRBV19	TGTGCCAGTAGTAAGGAGAATTCACCCCTCCACTTT	CASSKENSPLHF
TRBD2	TRBJ2-3	.	TRBV9	TGTGCCAGCAGCTCACGCCGGACTAGCGGACCCACAGATACGCAGTATTTT	CASSSRRTSGPTDTQYF
.	TRBJ2-5	.	TRBV5-1	TGCGCCAGCAGCTTGGCCGGGAGCCAAGAGACCCAGTACTTC	CASSLAGSQETQYF
.	TRBJ2-3	.	TRBV6-1	TGTGCCAGCAGTGAAGAACTAGGGAGCACAGATACGCAGTATTTT	CASSEELGSTDTQYF
TRBD1	TRBJ1-2	.	TRBV9	TGTGCCAGCAGCGTCGCCCGGGACAGGGGTCCGTATGGCTACACCTTC	CASSVARDRGPYGYTF
TRBD2	TRBJ2-1	.	TRBV5-1	TGCGCCAGCAGCTCCAACCCCGGACTAGCGGGAGTCGATGAGCAGTTCTTC	CASSSNPGLAGVDEQFF
TRBD1	TRBJ2-2	.	TRBV15	TGTGCCACCAGCACCCGGACAGGGGAGGTCACCGGGGAGCTGTTTTTT	CATSTRTGEVTGELFF
TRBD1	TRBJ1-1	.	TRBV27	TGTGCCAGCAGTTTCCGGGACAGATACACTGAAGCTTTCTTT	CASSFRDRYTEAFF
.	TRBJ2-5	.	TRBV30	TGTGCCTGGAGTGGTCAGGGAGAGACCCAGTACTTC	CAWSGQGETQYF
.	TRBJ2-6	.	TRBV9	TGTGCCAGCAGCGTAGCAGGTGCTGGGGCCAACGTCCTGACTTTC	CASSVAGAGANVLTF
.	TRBJ2-3	.	TRBV7-3	TGTGCCAGCAGCTTAATGGGGGCCCGCACAGATACGCAGTATTTT	CASSLMGARTDTQYF
TRBD1	TRBJ1-1	once	TRBV5-1	TGCGCCAGCAGCAGAACAGGGGCGGGTAGCACTGAAGCTTTCTTT	CASSRTGAGSTEAFF
TRBD1	TRBJ1-6	.	TRBV9	TGTGCCAGCAGCGTAGCCAGGGGGATTGATTCACCCCTCCACTTT	CASSVARGIDSPLHF
TRBD2	TRBJ2-7	.	TRBV28	TGTGCCAGCAAAATTGGGACTAGCGGGGGCGAGGTACCTGAGCAGTACTTC	CASKIGTSGGEVPEQYF
.	TRBJ1-1	.	TRBV12-5	TGTGCTAGTGCACCGGGACAATTGAACACTGAAGCTTTCTTT	CASAPGQLNTEAFF
.	TRBJ2-6	.	TRBV5-4	TGTGCCAGCAGCGTGGGTCCCCTCGGGGCCAACGTCCTGACTTTC	CASSVGPLGANVLTF
.	TRBJ1-2	.	TRBV9	TGTGCCAGCAGCGTAGGTCGCAACTCTAACTATGGCTACACCTTC	CASSVGRNSNYGYTF
.	TRBJ2-3	.	TRBV5-4	TGTGCCAGCAGCTCCTTCCCCCTCACAGATACGCAGTATTTT	CASSSFPLTDTQYF
.	TRBJ2-3	.	TRBV5-1	TGCGCCAGCAGCTTGGCTAGTCCTAGCACAGATACGCAGTATTTT	CASSLASPSTDTQYF
.	TRBJ1-1	.	TRBV6-5	TGTGCCAGCAGTTACGGGAGGACGGACACTGAAGCTTTCTTT	CASSYGRTDTEAFF
TRBD2	TRBJ2-5	.	TRBV5-1	TGCGCCAGCAGGGTAGCGGGGGAGTACCAAGAGACCCAGTACTTC	CASRVAGEYQETQYF
TRBD2	TRBJ2-3	.	TRBV4-2	TGTGCCAGCAGCCAAGAGAGCCTAGCGGGGGGGCGGATAAGCACAGATACGCAGTATTTT	CASSQESLAGGRISTDTQYF
.	TRBJ2-2	.	TRBV27	TGTGCCAGCAGCCCCTCGTTGGGGCGCATACCGCCCCTAAACACCGGGGAGCTGTTTTTT	CASSPSLGRIPPLNTGELFF
TRBD1	TRBJ1-1	.	TRBV4-2	TGTGCCAGCAGCGGGGGGACAGGGGAAAGGGACACTGAAGCTTTCTTT	CASSGGTGERDTEAFF
.	TRBJ1-2	.	TRBV6-1	TGTGCCAGCAGTGGGACTTCCAGAGGCTATGGCTACACCTTC	CASSGTSRGYGYTF
TRBD1	TRBJ1-5	.	TRBV28	TGTGCCAGCAGTTTATCAACAGGGGGCTGGCAGCCCCAGCATTTT	CASSLSTGGWQPQHF
.	TRBJ1-2	.	TRBV30	TGTGCCTGGGCCTGGACAGACGCTAACTATGGCTACACCTTC	CAWAWTDANYGYTF
TRBD2	TRBJ2-5	.	TRBV4-1	TGCGCCAGCAGCCAAGATCAGGCGGGGGAACGGGAGACCCAGTACTTC	CASSQDQAGERETQYF
.	TRBJ1-5	.	TRBV30	TGTGCCTGGAGTGTAGGGGGTCAGCCCCAGCATTTT	CAWSVGGQPQHF
TRBD2	TRBJ2-1	.	TRBV10-1	TGCGCCAGCAGTGAAGAACTAGCGGGCAGAGACAATGAGCAGTTCTTC	CASSEELAGRDNEQFF
.	TRBJ2-2	.	TRBV5-1	TGCGCCAGCAGCCCGAGCCTCTTGAACACCGGGGAGCTGTTTTTT	CASSPSLLNTGELFF
.	TRBJ2-2	.	TRBV10-3	TGTGCCAGCTCCTCTTCGGACAGTAACACCGGGGAGCTGTTTTTT	CASSSSDSNTGELFF